Sequencing of this T cell receptor (beta chain) was carried out in a study of blood T cell repertoires in COVID-19. At the level of the study: The analysed material was cDNA or gDNA that came from T cells, B-cell-depleted T cells, or PBMCs.

The germline V gene has CDR1 SGHDT and CDR2 YYEEEE. The CDR3 is 12 residues long. V was trimmed by 0 bases and J by 4 bases, leaving 5 bases between them. This clone was seen more than once but under ten times. Sequenced by immunoSEQ multiplex PCR; TCRdb stores in-frame clones only, minus some. The profile shows around 65,000 clones, roughly 80% of them singletons. This sequence was found in a human donor in a cohort sampled during active COVID-19. Sequencing was carried out using peripheral blood. The J gene is TRBJ2-7, the V gene TRBV5-6, with D maybe TRBD1 (5 bases). The CDR3 protein is CASSLEGYEQYF. DNA for the CDR3: TGTGCCAGCAGCTTGGAGGGGTACGAGCAGTACTTC.